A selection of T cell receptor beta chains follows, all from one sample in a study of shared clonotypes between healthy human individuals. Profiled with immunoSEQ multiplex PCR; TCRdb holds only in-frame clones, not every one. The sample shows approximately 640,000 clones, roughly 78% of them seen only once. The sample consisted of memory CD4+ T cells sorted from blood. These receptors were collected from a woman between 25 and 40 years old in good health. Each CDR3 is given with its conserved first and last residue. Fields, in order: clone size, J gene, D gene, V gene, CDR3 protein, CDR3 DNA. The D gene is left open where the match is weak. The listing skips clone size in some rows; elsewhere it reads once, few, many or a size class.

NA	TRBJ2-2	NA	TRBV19	CASSIVGDTGELFF	TGTGCCAGTAGTATAGTCGGAGACACCGGGGAGCTGTTTTTT
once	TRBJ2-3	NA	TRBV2	CASRVLGGAYTDTQYF	TGTGCCAGCAGGGTATTAGGAGGGGCTTACACAGATACGCAGTATTTT
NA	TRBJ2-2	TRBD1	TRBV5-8	CASSLGQGTGELFF	TGTGCCAGCAGCTTGGGACAGGGGACCGGGGAGCTGTTTTTT
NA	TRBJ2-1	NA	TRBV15	CATRAAGIYNEQFF	TGTGCCACACGGGCAGCGGGCATATACAATGAGCAGTTCTTC
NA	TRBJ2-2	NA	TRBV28	CASSLAGLGELFF	TGTGCCAGCAGTTTAGCCGGTCTTGGGGAGCTGTTTTTT
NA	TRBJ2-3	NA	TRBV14	CASSPLQLVDTQYF	TGTGCCAGCAGCCCGCTTCAATTAGTGGATACGCAGTATTTT
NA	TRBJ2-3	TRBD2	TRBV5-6	CASSPGLAGGQDTQYF	TGTGCCAGCAGTCCCGGACTAGCGGGAGGACAAGATACGCAGTATTTT
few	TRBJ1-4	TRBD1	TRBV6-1	CASSESTTGRGEKLFF	TGTGCCAGCAGTGAATCGACGACAGGGCGAGGAGAAAAACTGTTTTTT
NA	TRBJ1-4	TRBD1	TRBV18	CASSLASGTGREKLFF	TGTGCCAGCTCACTAGCCTCCGGGACAGGTCGTGAAAAACTGTTTTTT
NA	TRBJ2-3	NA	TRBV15	CATSTPGPLDTQYF	TGTGCCACCAGCACGCCGGGGCCTCTTGATACGCAGTATTTT
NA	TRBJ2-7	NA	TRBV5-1	CASSLGAGDSYEQYF	TGCGCCAGCAGCTTGGGTGCAGGGGACTCCTACGAGCAGTACTTC
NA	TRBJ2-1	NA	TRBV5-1	CASSPDSLSYNEQFF	TGCGCCAGCAGCCCCGACTCCTTATCCTACAATGAGCAGTTCTTC
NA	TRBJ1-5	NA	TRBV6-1	CASSPPGAQPQHF	TGTGCCAGCAGTCCTCCAGGGGCTCAGCCCCAGCATTTT
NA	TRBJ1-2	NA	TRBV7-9	CASSLESGDGYTF	TGTGCCAGCAGCTTAGAATCAGGGGATGGCTACACCTTC
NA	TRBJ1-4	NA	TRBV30	CAWVKQGTNEKLFF	TGTGCCTGGGTGAAACAGGGAACTAATGAAAAACTGTTTTTT
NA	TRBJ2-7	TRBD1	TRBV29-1	CSVAQGAPYEQYF	TGCAGCGTTGCACAGGGGGCTCCCTACGAGCAGTACTTC
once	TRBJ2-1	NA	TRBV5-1	CASSLTLNEQFF	TGCGCCAGCAGCTTGACGCTAAATGAGCAGTTCTTC
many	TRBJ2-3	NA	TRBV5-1	CASSSSTGTDTQYF	TGCGCCAGCAGCTCGTCTACAGGGACAGATACGCAGTATTTT
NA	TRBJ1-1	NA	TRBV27	CASSLRGVLNTEAFF	TGTGCCAGCAGTTTAAGAGGGGTGCTGAACACTGAAGCTTTCTTT
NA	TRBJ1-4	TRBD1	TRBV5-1	CASSLTGRGSNEKLFF	TGCGCCAGCAGCCTGACAGGGAGAGGGTCTAATGAAAAACTGTTTTTT
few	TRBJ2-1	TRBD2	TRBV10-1	CASSESIGGRGVNEQFF	TGCGCCAGCAGTGAGTCCATTGGCGGGAGAGGGGTCAATGAGCAGTTCTTC
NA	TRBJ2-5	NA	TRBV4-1	CASSQAAGVETQYF	TGCGCCAGCAGCCAAGCGGCAGGGGTGGAGACCCAGTACTTC
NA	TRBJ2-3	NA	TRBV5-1	CASSLEWQGGTDTQYF	TGCGCCAGCAGCTTGGAGTGGCAGGGTGGCACAGATACGCAGTATTTT
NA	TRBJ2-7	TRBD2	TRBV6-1	CASVAGVEQYF	TGTGCCAGCGTAGCGGGAGTAGAGCAGTACTTC
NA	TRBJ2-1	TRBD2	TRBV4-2	CASSPGGRENEQFF	TGTGCCAGCAGTCCCGGCGGGAGAGAAAATGAGCAGTTCTTC
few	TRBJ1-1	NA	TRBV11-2	CASSLQGPDTEAFF	TGTGCCAGCAGCTTACAGGGTCCGGACACTGAAGCTTTCTTT
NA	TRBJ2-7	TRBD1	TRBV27	CASRDRASSYEQYF	TGTGCCAGCAGGGACAGGGCGAGCTCCTACGAGCAGTACTTC
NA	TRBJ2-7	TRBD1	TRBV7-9	CASSLLSGQGHEQYF	TGTGCCAGCAGCTTACTCTCTGGACAGGGCCACGAGCAGTACTTC
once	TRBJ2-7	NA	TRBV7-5	CVRSLARIRAETAPYEQYF	TGTGTCAGAAGCTTAGCGAGGATTAGGGCAGAGACGGCACCCTACGAGCAGTACTTC
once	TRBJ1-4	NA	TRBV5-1	CASSLGIPGARATNEKLFF	TGCGCCAGCAGCTTGGGCATCCCGGGAGCCAGGGCAACTAATGAAAAACTGTTTTTT
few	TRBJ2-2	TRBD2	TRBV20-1	CSARLAGGLFF	TGCAGTGCTAGACTAGCGGGCGGGCTGTTTTTT
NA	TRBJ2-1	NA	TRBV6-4	CASSDSGGSSYNEQFF	TGTGCCAGCAGTGACTCAGGGGGTAGCTCCTACAATGAGCAGTTCTTC
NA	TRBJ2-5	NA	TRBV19	CASSIRTTRGETQYF	TGTGCCAGTAGTATAAGAACCACCCGTGGGGAGACCCAGTACTTC
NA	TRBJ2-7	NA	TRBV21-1	CARGQGINYEQYF	TGTGCCAGAGGACAGGGGATTAACTACGAGCAGTACTTC
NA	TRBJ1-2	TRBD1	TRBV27	CASSSQGARGYTF	TGTGCCAGCAGTTCTCAGGGGGCGCGGGGCTACACCTTC
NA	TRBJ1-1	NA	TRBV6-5	CASSSQGNTEAFF	TGTGCCAGCAGTTCACAGGGGAACACTGAAGCTTTCTTT
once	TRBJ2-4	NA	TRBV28	CASSFQRRVQYF	TGTGCCAGCAGTTTTCAGAGGAGGGTCCAGTACTTC
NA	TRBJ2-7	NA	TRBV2	CASRGDSLTGEQYF	TGTGCCAGCAGGGGGGACTCCCTCACTGGAGAGCAGTACTTC
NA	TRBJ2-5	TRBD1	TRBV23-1	CASSSGQGFAFETQYF	TGCGCCAGCAGTTCGGGACAGGGGTTCGCTTTCGAGACCCAGTACTTC
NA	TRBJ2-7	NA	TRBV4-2	CASSQDIRSWKESYEQYF	TGTGCCAGCAGCCAAGACATAAGGTCCTGGAAGGAATCCTACGAGCAGTACTTC
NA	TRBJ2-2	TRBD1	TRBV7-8	CASRTGSRTGELFF	TGTGCCAGCAGGACAGGGTCAAGGACCGGGGAGCTGTTTTTT
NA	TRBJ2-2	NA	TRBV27	CASTITGDHTGELFF	TGTGCCAGCACCATTACCGGGGATCACACCGGGGAGCTGTTTTTT
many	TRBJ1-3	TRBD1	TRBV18	CASSPSRTGAYSGNTIYF	TGTGCCAGCTCACCATCAAGGACAGGCGCATACTCTGGAAACACCATATATTTT
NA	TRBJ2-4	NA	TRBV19	CASSIPLSLSKNIQYF	TGTGCCAGTAGTATACCGTTAAGCCTCTCCAAAAACATTCAGTACTTC
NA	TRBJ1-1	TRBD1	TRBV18	CASSPSGTGNTEAFF	TGTGCCAGCTCACCATCCGGGACAGGGAACACTGAAGCTTTCTTT
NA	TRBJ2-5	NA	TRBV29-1	CSVDAGVETQYF	TGCAGCGTTGACGCGGGCGTAGAGACCCAGTACTTC
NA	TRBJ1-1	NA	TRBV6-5	CASSSGVGRTEAFF	TGTGCCAGCAGCTCCGGGGTGGGAAGGACTGAAGCTTTCTTT
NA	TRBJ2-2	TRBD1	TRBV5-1	CASSLWTGRTGELFF	TGCGCCAGCAGCTTGTGGACAGGGAGGACCGGGGAGCTGTTTTTT
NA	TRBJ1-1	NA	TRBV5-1	CASSASDALGEAFF	TGCGCCAGCAGCGCTTCGGACGCGCTGGGTGAAGCTTTCTTT
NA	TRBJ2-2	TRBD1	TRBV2	CASSEASGGTGGAGELFF	TGTGCCAGCAGTGAAGCAAGTGGGGGCACAGGGGGTGCCGGGGAGCTGTTTTTT
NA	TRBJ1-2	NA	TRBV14	CASRERHGLGYGYTF	TGTGCCAGCAGGGAGCGACACGGCCTGGGGTATGGCTACACCTTC